These T cell receptor beta chains were read from a single sample in a study of shared clonotypes between healthy human individuals. The protocol was immunoSEQ multiplex PCR, while the TCRdb copy is restricted to in-frame clones and leaves out a portion. Among roughly 2.2 million clones listed, about 90% were seen once. The material sequenced was naive CD4+ T cells from PBMCs. The receptors shown here come from a man in his late teens or twenties in good health. Some clones in this sample may be carry-over from other donors' samples. Both conserved end residues are part of each CDR3. D genes are given only for firm matches. Rows give clone size only sometimes, using once, few, many, or a class for an expanded clone.

J gene | D gene | V gene | clone size | CDR3 DNA | CDR3 protein
TRBJ2-1 | TRBD2 | TRBV15 | NA | TGTGCCACCAGCAGACCCTGGACTAGCGGGAGTAGTGGTGAGCAGTTCTTC | CATSRPWTSGSSGEQFF
TRBJ2-1 | NA | TRBV7-2 | NA | TGTGCCAGCAGCTTCCGCGGGACCTACAATGAGCAGTTCTTC | CASSFRGTYNEQFF
TRBJ2-7 | TRBD1 | TRBV11-3 | NA | TGTGCCAGCAGCTCGGACAGGGCCCCCTACGAGCAGTACTTC | CASSSDRAPYEQYF
TRBJ1-3 | TRBD1 | TRBV9 | NA | TGTGCCAGCAGCGTCACGGGACAGGGGGCTGGAAACACCATATATTTT | CASSVTGQGAGNTIYF
TRBJ1-5 | NA | TRBV15 | NA | TGTGCCACCAGCAGAGGGGACGGGGTAGGTAGCAATCAGCCCCAGCATTTT | CATSRGDGVGSNQPQHF
TRBJ1-5 | NA | TRBV2 | NA | TGTGCCAGCAGTTTCGACTCCCGTCAGGTGCGGCAGCCCCAGCATTTT | CASSFDSRQVRQPQHF
TRBJ2-4 | TRBD1 | TRBV7-9 | NA | TGTGCCAGCAGCTTAACAGGGGGCATTCAGTACTTC | CASSLTGGIQYF
TRBJ1-6 | NA | TRBV5-1 | NA | TGCGCCAGCAGCTTCGACGTACGGGCGAATTCACCCCTCCACTTT | CASSFDVRANSPLHF
TRBJ2-3 | TRBD2 | TRBV5-1 | NA | TGCGCCAGCAGCTTCGCGAGGCGGGAGGGCCTTAGCACAGATACGCAGTATTTT | CASSFARREGLSTDTQYF
TRBJ2-1 | NA | TRBV7-2 | NA | TGTGCCAGCAGCTCCCGCGGGACGAGCGCATTGGAGCAGTTCTTC | CASSSRGTSALEQFF
TRBJ2-3 | NA | TRBV7-7 | NA | TGTGCCAGCAGCTTGGGGCTAGATGGCACAGATACGCAGTATTTT | CASSLGLDGTDTQYF
TRBJ1-1 | NA | TRBV9 | once | TGTGCCAGCAGTAGCAGAGGGAAGAACACTGAAGCTTTCTTT | CASSSRGKNTEAFF
TRBJ1-2 | TRBD1 | TRBV9 | NA | TGTGCCAGCAGCCCCCGGGACAGTAACTATGGCTACACCTTC | CASSPRDSNYGYTF
TRBJ2-7 | TRBD2 | TRBV5-1 | NA | TGCGCCAGCAGCCCCATAGCGGGGACCTTTAACGAGCAGTACTTC | CASSPIAGTFNEQYF
TRBJ1-2 | NA | TRBV2 | NA | TGTGCCAGCAGTGTGGTTTTCTATGGCTACACCTTC | CASSVVFYGYTF
TRBJ2-1 | TRBD2 | TRBV5-1 | NA | TGCGCCAGCAGTGGACTAGCGGGGACCTACAATGAGCAGTTCTTC | CASSGLAGTYNEQFF
TRBJ1-2 | NA | TRBV30 | NA | TGTGCCTGGAGTGTACCCCCTATCGCCGGCTACACCTTC | CAWSVPPIAGYTF
TRBJ1-1 | TRBD1 | TRBV28 | NA | TGTGCCAGCACGTACAGGGGGAACACTGAAGCTTTCTTT | CASTYRGNTEAFF
TRBJ2-4 | NA | TRBV28 | NA | TGTGCCAGCAGGGACCGCGGGGTAGCCAAAAACATTCAGTACTTC | CASRDRGVAKNIQYF
TRBJ2-7 | TRBD1 | TRBV12-5 | once | TGTGCTAGTGGTCGGACAGGGGGGTACGAGCAGTACTTC | CASGRTGGYEQYF
TRBJ2-5 | TRBD2 | TRBV18 | NA | TGTGCCAGCTCACCAAGAGCGGGGCAAGAGACCCAGTACTTC | CASSPRAGQETQYF
TRBJ2-5 | NA | TRBV5-1 | NA | TGCGCCAGCAGCTCACAACCCGCCGGGACCCAGTACTTC | CASSSQPAGTQYF
TRBJ2-1 | NA | TRBV5-1 | NA | TGCGCCAGCACCGGAACGTCAGGGGCCAATGAGCAGTTCTTC | CASTGTSGANEQFF
TRBJ2-7 | NA | TRBV28 | NA | TGTGCCAGCAGTTTACCCCAGACATCCTACGAGCAGTACTTC | CASSLPQTSYEQYF
TRBJ2-1 | NA | TRBV11-3 | once | TGTGCCAGCAGCTTAGACTCGGATCACTCCTACAATGAGCAGTTCTTC | CASSLDSDHSYNEQFF
TRBJ2-2 | NA | TRBV5-4 | NA | TGTGCCAGCAGCTTGAGGACAGCCGCTAACACCGGGGAGCTGTTTTTT | CASSLRTAANTGELFF
TRBJ2-3 | TRBD1 | TRBV29-1 | NA | TGCAGCGTTGCACCCCGGGACAGGGGGGGGACAGATACGCAGTATTTT | CSVAPRDRGGTDTQYF
TRBJ1-5 | NA | TRBV30 | NA | TGTGCCTGGACCCCACTTTGCGGGCTAGTTGGTAATCAGCCCCAGCATTTT | CAWTPLCGLVGNQPQHF
TRBJ1-3 | NA | TRBV5-5 | NA | TGTGCCAGCAGCTTGTTGGGGACTGAAGGAAACACCATATATTTT | CASSLLGTEGNTIYF
TRBJ2-5 | NA | TRBV27 | NA | TGTGCCAGCAGTTTATTGGCCTCACGAGTCGGGACCCAGTACTTC | CASSLLASRVGTQYF
TRBJ2-1 | TRBD2 | TRBV5-1 | NA | TGCGCCAGCAGGGTGACTAGCGGGAGCCTGGGGCAGTTCTTC | CASRVTSGSLGQFF
TRBJ2-7 | NA | TRBV18 | NA | TGTGCCAGCTCACCACCACTTCAGGGATACGAGCAGTACTTC | CASSPPLQGYEQYF
TRBJ2-7 | NA | TRBV15 | NA | TGTGCCACCAGCCGAGGATCCTCCTACGAGCAGTACTTC | CATSRGSSYEQYF
TRBJ2-1 | TRBD2 | TRBV25-1 | once | TGTGCCAGCAGTGACACTAGCGGGAGGGCCTACAATGAGCAGTTCTTC | CASSDTSGRAYNEQFF
TRBJ2-1 | TRBD2 | TRBV5-4 | NA | TGTGCCAGCAGCCTCGGGACTAGCGGGAGTTATGAGCAGTTCTTC | CASSLGTSGSYEQFF
TRBJ1-2 | NA | TRBV5-1 | NA | TGCGCCAGCAGCTTTGGACAGCGTCCTAACTATGGCTACACCTTC | CASSFGQRPNYGYTF
TRBJ2-2 | TRBD2 | TRBV5-1 | NA | TGCGCCAGCAGCATAAGCGGGATAAACACCGGGGAGCTGTTTTTT | CASSISGINTGELFF
TRBJ2-7 | TRBD2 | TRBV2 | once | TGTGCCAGCACTAAAGGCCGACTAGCGGGAGGAACGCGCGGATCCTACGAGCAGTACTTC | CASTKGRLAGGTRGSYEQYF
TRBJ1-1 | NA | TRBV6-5 | NA | TGTGCCAGCATTGGCAGGGTCACTGAAGCTTTCTTT | CASIGRVTEAFF
TRBJ2-1 | NA | TRBV21-1 | NA | TGTGCCAGCAGCAAGCTCGACAGGGGGTGTAATGAGCAGTTCTTC | CASSKLDRGCNEQFF
TRBJ2-3 | TRBD1 | TRBV6-5 | NA | TGTGCCAGCAGTTCCGAACCGACAGGGGGCACAGATACGCAGTATTTT | CASSSEPTGGTDTQYF
TRBJ1-2 | NA | TRBV28 | once | TGTGCCAGCAGAACGCCGTCGGTCCTCTCTCACTATGGCTACACCTTC | CASRTPSVLSHYGYTF
TRBJ1-2 | NA | TRBV20-1 | NA | TGCAGCTCCTTCCGGGACCCAGGCTACACCTTC | CSSFRDPGYTF
TRBJ1-1 | NA | TRBV19 | NA | TGTGCCAGTAGTAGGAGGCTCCAGGGCAGCACTGAAGCTTTCTTT | CASSRRLQGSTEAFF
TRBJ2-7 | TRBD1 | TRBV27 | NA | TGTGCCAGCACCAAACAGGGGCGAAATTACGAGCAGTACTTC | CASTKQGRNYEQYF
TRBJ1-1 | TRBD1 | TRBV2 | NA | TGTGCCAGCAGTGGGTCGGGACAGGGGCCTTGGGGCACTGAAGCTTTCTTT | CASSGSGQGPWGTEAFF
TRBJ2-1 | TRBD2 | TRBV7-2 | NA | TGTGCCAGCAGCCCGGCTAGCGGGAGTGTTGAGCAGTTCTTC | CASSPASGSVEQFF
TRBJ1-5 | NA | TRBV25-1 | NA | TGTGCCAGCAGTGAATACACCTGGGCGGGTCAGCCCCAGCATTTT | CASSEYTWAGQPQHF
TRBJ1-3 | NA | TRBV30 | NA | TGTGCCTGGAGTGTAGCTCCCCAGAGCTCTGGAAACACCATATATTTT | CAWSVAPQSSGNTIYF
TRBJ1-2 | TRBD1 | TRBV11-2 | NA | TGTGCCAGCAGCTCGCTATCCGGACAGGGTGGCTATGGCTACACCTTC | CASSSLSGQGGYGYTF
TRBJ1-3 | NA | TRBV5-5 | NA | TGTGCCAGCAGCGTGGGACTGAACTCTGGAAACACCATATATTTT | CASSVGLNSGNTIYF
TRBJ1-2 | TRBD1 | TRBV28 | NA | TGTGCCAGCAGTTTACCCAGGGGGCGCTTGGACTATGGCTACACCTTC | CASSLPRGRLDYGYTF
TRBJ2-7 | NA | TRBV4-1 | NA | TGCGCCAGCAGTCAAGGCGCGCCCGCTCTTGAGCAGTACTTC | CASSQGAPALEQYF
TRBJ2-3 | TRBD2 | TRBV4-1 | NA | TGCGCCAGCAGCCAAGACCCTAGCGGAAGCACAGATACGCAGTATTTT | CASSQDPSGSTDTQYF
TRBJ1-5 | TRBD1 | TRBV9 | NA | TGTGCCAGCAGCCCGCAGGGGGCTGATAGCAATCAGCCCCAGCATTTT | CASSPQGADSNQPQHF
TRBJ1-2 | NA | TRBV4-2 | NA | TGTGCCAGCAGCCAAGACCCACGGGCTGAAGGAGGCTATGGCTACACCTTC | CASSQDPRAEGGYGYTF
TRBJ2-6 | NA | TRBV4-1 | NA | TGCGCCAGCAGCCAAGTCTGGGAATCTGGGGCCAACGTCCTGACTTTC | CASSQVWESGANVLTF
TRBJ2-7 | NA | TRBV27 | NA | TGTGCCAGCACTGGTCGTAACGAGCAGTACTTC | CASTGRNEQYF
TRBJ1-2 | NA | TRBV7-3 | NA | TGTGCCAGCAGCTTACCTCAGGGGAACTATGGCTACACCTTC | CASSLPQGNYGYTF
TRBJ2-5 | TRBD2 | TRBV5-4 | NA | TGTGCCAGCAGCCGTCCACTAGCGGGAGCTACCCAAGAGACCCAGTACTTC | CASSRPLAGATQETQYF